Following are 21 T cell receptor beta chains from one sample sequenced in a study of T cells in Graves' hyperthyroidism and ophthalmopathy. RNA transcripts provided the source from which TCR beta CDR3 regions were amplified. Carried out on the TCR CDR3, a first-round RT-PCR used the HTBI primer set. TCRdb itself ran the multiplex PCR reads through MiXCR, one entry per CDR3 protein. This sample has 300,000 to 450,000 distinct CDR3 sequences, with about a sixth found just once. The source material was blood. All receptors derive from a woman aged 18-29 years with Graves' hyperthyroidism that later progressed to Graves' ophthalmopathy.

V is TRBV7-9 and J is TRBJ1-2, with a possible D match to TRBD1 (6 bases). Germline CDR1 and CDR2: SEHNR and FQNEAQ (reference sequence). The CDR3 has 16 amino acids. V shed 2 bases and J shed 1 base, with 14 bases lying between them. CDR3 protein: CASSLFLQGDNYGYTF. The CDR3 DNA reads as TGTGCCAGCAGCTTATTTTTACAGGGTGATAACTATGGCTACACCTTC.

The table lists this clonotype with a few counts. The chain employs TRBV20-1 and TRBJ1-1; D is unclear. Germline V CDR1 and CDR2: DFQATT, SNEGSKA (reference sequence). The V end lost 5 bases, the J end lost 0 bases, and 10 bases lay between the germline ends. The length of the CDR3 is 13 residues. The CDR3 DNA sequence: TGCAGTGCTCCCTGGGCTCTGAACACTGAAGCTTTCTTT. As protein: CSAPWALNTEAFF.

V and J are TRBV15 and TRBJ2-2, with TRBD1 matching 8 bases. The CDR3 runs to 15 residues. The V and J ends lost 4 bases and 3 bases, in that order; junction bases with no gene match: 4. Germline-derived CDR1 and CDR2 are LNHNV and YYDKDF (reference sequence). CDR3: CATSTDRGDTGELFF. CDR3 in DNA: TGTGCCACCAGCACTGACAGGGGAGACACCGGGGAGCTGTTTTTT. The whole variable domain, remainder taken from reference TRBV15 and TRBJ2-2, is DAMVIQNPRYQVTQFGKPVTLSCSQTLNHNVMYWYQQKSSQAPKLLFHYYDKDFNNEADTPDNFQSRRPNTSFCFLDIRSPGLGDTAMYLCATSTDRGDTGELFFGEGSRLTVL.

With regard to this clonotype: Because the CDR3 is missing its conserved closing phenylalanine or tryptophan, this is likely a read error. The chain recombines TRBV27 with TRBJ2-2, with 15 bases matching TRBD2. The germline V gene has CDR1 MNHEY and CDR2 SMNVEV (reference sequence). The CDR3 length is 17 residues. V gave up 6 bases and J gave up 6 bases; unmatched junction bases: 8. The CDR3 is CASSRTSGRVGAGELFL. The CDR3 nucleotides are TGTGCCAGCAGCCGGACTAGCGGGAGGGTAGGGGCCGGGGAGCTGTTTCTT.

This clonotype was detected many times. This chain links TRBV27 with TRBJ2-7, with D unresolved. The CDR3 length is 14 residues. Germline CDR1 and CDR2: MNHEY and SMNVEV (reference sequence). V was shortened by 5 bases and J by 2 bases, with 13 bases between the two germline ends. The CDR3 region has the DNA TGTGCCAGCAGTCCGACGCTTAGCACCTACGAGCAGTACTTC. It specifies CASSPTLSTYEQYF.

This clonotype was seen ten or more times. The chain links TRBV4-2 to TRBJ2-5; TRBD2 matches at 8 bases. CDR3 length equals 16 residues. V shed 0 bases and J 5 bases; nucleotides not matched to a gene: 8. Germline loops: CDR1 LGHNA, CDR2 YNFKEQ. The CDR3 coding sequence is TGTGCCAGCAGCCAAGATGCGGCGGGAGGAGACGAGACCCAGTACTTC. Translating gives CASSQDAAGGDETQYF.

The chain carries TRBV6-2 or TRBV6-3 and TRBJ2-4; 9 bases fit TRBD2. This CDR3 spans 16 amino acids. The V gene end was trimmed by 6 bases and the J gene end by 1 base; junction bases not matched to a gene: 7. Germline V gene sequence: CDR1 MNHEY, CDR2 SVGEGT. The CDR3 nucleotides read TGTGCCAGCAGACTTGGGGCGGGAGGGGCCAAAAACATTCAGTACTTC. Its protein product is CASRLGAGGAKNIQYF.

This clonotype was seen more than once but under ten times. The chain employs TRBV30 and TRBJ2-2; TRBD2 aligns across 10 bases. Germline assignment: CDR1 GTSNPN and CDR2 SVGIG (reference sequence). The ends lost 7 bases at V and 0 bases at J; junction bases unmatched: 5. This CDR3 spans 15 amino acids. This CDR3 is CASLAGGANTGELFF. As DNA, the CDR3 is TGTGCCTCTTTAGCGGGAGGCGCGAACACCGGGGAGCTGTTTTTT.

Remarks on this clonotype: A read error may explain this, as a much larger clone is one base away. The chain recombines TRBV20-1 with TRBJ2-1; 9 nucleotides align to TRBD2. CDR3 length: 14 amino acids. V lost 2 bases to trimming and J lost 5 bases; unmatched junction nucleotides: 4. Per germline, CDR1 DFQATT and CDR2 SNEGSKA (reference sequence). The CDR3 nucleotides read TGCAGTGCTAGATGGACTAGCGACAACAATGAGCAGTTCTTC. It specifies CSARWTSDNNEQFF.

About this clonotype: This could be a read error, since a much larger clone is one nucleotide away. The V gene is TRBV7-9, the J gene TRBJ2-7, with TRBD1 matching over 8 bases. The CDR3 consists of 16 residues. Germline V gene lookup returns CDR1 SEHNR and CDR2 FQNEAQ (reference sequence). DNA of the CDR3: TGTGCCAGCAGCTTCAGTCGGACAGGGCGCACCTACGAGCCGTACTTC. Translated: CASSFSRTGRTYEPYF.

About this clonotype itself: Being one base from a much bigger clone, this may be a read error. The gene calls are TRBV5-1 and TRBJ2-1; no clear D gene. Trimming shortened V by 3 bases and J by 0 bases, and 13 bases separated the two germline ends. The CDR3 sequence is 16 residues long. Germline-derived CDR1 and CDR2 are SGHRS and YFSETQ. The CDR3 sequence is CASSWTLVSSYNEQFF. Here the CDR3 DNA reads TGCGCCAGCAGCTGGACCCTAGTGAGCTCCTACAATGAGCAGTTCTTC.

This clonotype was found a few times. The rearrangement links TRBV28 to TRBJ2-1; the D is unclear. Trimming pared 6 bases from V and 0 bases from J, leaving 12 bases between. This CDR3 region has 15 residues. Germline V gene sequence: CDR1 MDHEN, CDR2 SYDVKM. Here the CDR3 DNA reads TGTGCCAGCAGCCCAGACTTAAGCTCCTACAATGAGCAGTTCTTC. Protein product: CASSPDLSSYNEQFF.

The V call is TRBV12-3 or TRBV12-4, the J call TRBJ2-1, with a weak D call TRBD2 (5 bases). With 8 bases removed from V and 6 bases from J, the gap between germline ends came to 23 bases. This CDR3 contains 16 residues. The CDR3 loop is CASRYRPSPGGNEQFF. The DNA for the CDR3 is TGTGCCAGCCGTTACCGCCCTAGCCCCGGAGGCAATGAGCAGTTCTTC.

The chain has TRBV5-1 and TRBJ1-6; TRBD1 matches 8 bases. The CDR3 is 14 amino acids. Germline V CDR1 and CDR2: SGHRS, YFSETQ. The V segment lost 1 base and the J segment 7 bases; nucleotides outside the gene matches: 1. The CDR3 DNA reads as TGCGCCAGCAGCTTGCGGGACAGGAATTCACCCCTCCACTTT. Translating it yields CASSLRDRNSPLHF.

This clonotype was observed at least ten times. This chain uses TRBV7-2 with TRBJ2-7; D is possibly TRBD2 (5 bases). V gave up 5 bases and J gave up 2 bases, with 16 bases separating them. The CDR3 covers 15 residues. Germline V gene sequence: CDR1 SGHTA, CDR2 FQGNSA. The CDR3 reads CASSPRGLRAYEQYF. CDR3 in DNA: TGTGCCAGCAGCCCCCGGGGTCTGCGGGCCTACGAGCAGTACTTC.

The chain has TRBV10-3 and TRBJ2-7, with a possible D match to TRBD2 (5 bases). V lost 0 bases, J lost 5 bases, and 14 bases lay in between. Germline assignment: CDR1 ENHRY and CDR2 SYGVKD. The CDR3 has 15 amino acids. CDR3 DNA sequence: TGTGCCATCAGTGAGTCGATGAGGGTCCCCCACGAGCAGTACTTC. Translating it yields CAISESMRVPHEQYF.

CDR3 DNA sequence: TGTGCCAGTAGTATTAGATACGGGGCCAATGAGCAGTTCTTC. Protein sequence: CASSIRYGANEQFF. This rearrangement joins TRBV19 to TRBJ2-1, with D perhaps being TRBD1 or TRBD2 (5 bases each). In germline, CDR1 is LNHDA, CDR2 SQIVND (reference sequence). CDR3 size: 14 residues. Trimming left V 3 bases short and J 6 bases short, with 12 bases between.

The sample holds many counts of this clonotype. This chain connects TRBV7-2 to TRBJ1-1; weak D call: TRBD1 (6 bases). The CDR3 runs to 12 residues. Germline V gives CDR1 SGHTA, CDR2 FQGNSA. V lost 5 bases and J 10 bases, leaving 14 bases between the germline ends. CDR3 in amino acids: CASSPDGGRAFF. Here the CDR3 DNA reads TGTGCCAGCAGCCCCGACGGGGGGCGAGCTTTCTTT.

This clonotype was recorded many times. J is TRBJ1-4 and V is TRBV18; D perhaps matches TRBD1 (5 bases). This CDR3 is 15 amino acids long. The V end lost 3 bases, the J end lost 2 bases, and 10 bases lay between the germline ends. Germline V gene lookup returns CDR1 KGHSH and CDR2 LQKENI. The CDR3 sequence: CASSPSGTTNEKLFF. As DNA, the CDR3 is TGTGCCAGCTCACCTTCGGGGACGACTAATGAAAAACTGTTTTTT. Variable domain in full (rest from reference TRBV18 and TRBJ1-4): NAGVMQNPRHLVRRRGQEARLRCSPMKGHSHVYWYRQLPEEGLKFMVYLQKENIIDESGMPKERFSAEFPKEGPSILRIQQVVRGDSAAYFCASSPSGTTNEKLFFGSGTQLSVL.

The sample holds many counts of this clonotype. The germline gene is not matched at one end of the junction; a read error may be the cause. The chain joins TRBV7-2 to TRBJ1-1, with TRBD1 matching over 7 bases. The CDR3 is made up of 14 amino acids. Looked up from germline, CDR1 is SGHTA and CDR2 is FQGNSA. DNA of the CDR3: TGTGCCAGCAGCTTAGCGACAGGGAACCCTGAAGCTTTCTTT. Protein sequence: CASSLATGNPEAFF. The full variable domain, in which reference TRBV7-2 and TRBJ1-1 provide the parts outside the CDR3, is GAGVSQSPSNKVTEKGKDVELRCDPISGHTALYWYRQSLGQGLEFLIYFQGNSAPDKSGLPSDRFSAERTGGSVSTLTIQRTQQEDSAVYLCASSLATGNPEAFFGQGTRLTVV.

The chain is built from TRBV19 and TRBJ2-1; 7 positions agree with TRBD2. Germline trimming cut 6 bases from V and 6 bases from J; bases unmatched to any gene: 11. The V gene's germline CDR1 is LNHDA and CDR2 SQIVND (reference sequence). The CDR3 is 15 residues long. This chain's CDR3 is CASSRGAGTTNEQFF. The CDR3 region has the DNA TGTGCCAGTAGCAGAGGGGCCGGGACTACCAATGAGCAGTTCTTC. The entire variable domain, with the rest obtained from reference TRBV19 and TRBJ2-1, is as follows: DGGITQSPKYLFRKEGQNVTLSCEQNLNHDAMYWYRQDPGQGLRLIYYSQIVNDFQKGDIAEGYSVSREKKESFPLTVTSAQKNPTAFYLCASSRGAGTTNEQFFGPGTRLTVL.